This T cell receptor beta chain was sequenced during a study of beta chain features in type 1 diabetes. Study background: When patients were set against healthy donors, age, gender and cell yields were similar. General study points: Type 1 diabetes patients showed fewer insertions and more deletions at VDJ junctions.

CD45RO/CCR7/CD25/CD127/CD95/CD27 sorting isolated CD4+ naive, central memory, regulatory and stem cell-like memory cells. With 11 bases removed from V and 5 bases from J, the gap between germline ends came to 10 bases. Germline lookup yields CDR1 MNHNS and CDR2 SASEGT. CDR3 size: 11 residues. As to this clone: What it binds is not known.

Expressed TCRB transcripts were sequenced, since all the RNA that had been isolated was reverse transcribed. Some 3.8 million reads, on average, came from each naive, central memory and regulatory T cell sample. The repertoire was sequenced with immunoSEQ multiplex PCR; TCRdb's copy has only in-frame clones and lacks some. The top ten clones hold around 0.065% of a sample with around 500,000 clones, 25% to 35% of them seen once. V usage is TRBV6-1 and J usage is TRBJ1-5; no firm D call. The sample comprised naive CD4+ T cells from blood. This clonotype was obtained from a man aged 18 to 29 in good health. The CDR3 region is CAHGWDQPQHF. The DNA of the CDR3 is TGTGCCCATGGGTGGGATCAGCCCCAGCATTTT.